This T cell receptor beta chain was sequenced for a study of blood T cells in healthy people across ages. The CDR3 is made up of 19 amino acids. Per the germline V gene, CDR1 is MNHEY and CDR2 is SVGEGT. V lost 6 bases to trimming and J lost 1 base; unmatched junction nucleotides: 16. Together with a sample-barcoded 5' primer, a J-beta primer mix was included in a second PCR lasting about 7 to 12 cycles. One entry per CDR3 protein results from TCRdb running MiXCR on the 5' RACE reads. The sample includes 1.5 million to 1.8 million distinct CDR3 sequences, less than 45% seen only once; the top ten take approximately 4%.

The sample taken for sequencing was blood. The sequence came from a woman between 18 and 29 years old in good health. This chain uses TRBV6-2 or TRBV6-3 with TRBJ2-2; 8 bases are shared with TRBD2. In DNA form, the CDR3 reads TGTGCCAGCAGAATAGGTTTGGAGGTAGCGGGAAGGAACACCGGGGAGCTGTTTTTT. Translation gives CASRIGLEVAGRNTGELFF.